Reported below is one T cell receptor (beta chain). This entry comes from a study of T cell changes during pregnancy in multiple sclerosis. Trimming took off 0 bases at V and 2 bases at J, with 7 bases between the two ends. Germline V CDR1 and CDR2: SGHRS, YFSETQ. CDR3 size: 14 residues. Data came from immunoSEQ multiplex PCR; TCRdb stores just in-frame clones and leaves some out. Among 90,000 to 120,000 clones listed, roughly 92% were seen once. The specimen comprised peripheral blood, sampled in the third trimester of pregnancy. The chain recombines TRBV5-1 with TRBJ2-3; no reliable D call. The sequence came from a female donor in good health, enrolled as a control in a pregnancy study. CDR3 in DNA: TGCGCCAGCAGCTTGGGGGCCCACACAGATACGCAGTATTTT. This codes for CASSLGAHTDTQYF. The variable domain in full, completed from reference TRBV5-1 and TRBJ2-3, reads KAGVTQTPRYLIKTRGQQVTLSCSPISGHRSVSWYQQTPGQGLQFLFEYFSETQRNKGNFPGRFSGRQFSNSRSEMNVSTLELGDSALYLCASSLGAHTDTQYFGPGTRLTVL.